The present T cell receptor beta chain was sequenced within a study of cytomegalovirus exposure and HLA in healthy donors. Study at large: Earlier results showed 117 million unique TCR beta sequences derived from some 190 million T cells. Most genotyped donors, 81% of about 400, had Caucasian-associated genetic ancestry.

The CDR3 is 16 residues long. CDR1 is LNHDA and CDR2 is SQIVND in the germline V gene (reference sequence). The ends were cut back, 3 bases at V and 0 bases at J, with 12 bases in the middle. Study-wide results and caveats: Presence/absence comparisons presumed near-even sequencing depth among donors. Among TCR sequences, most were rare, though some public TCRs appeared in many donors.

Vbeta (60) and Jbeta (13) primers were used in the PCR. The data were produced by immunoSEQ multiplex PCR, yet TCRdb's version contains in-frame clones alone and is incomplete. The data show some 130,000 clones, with about 8.9% seen just once and about 1.9% held by the top ten. There are a few counts of this clone. Its specificity is not known. Input material: PBMCs. The chain is built from TRBV19 and TRBJ1-3; tentative D call: TRBD1 (5 bases). The TCR originated in a man aged 50-59 years in good health and CMV-seronegative. The CDR3 sequence is CASSMRRGSSGNTIYF. The CDR3 DNA sequence: TGTGCCAGTAGTATGCGCCGGGGGAGCTCTGGAAACACCATATATTTT. The full variable domain, rest sourced from reference TRBV19 and TRBJ1-3, is DGGITQSPKYLFRKEGQNVTLSCEQNLNHDAMYWYRQDPGQGLRLIYYSQIVNDFQKGDIAEGYSVSREKKESFPLTVTSAQKNPTAFYLCASSMRRGSSGNTIYFGEGSWLTVV.